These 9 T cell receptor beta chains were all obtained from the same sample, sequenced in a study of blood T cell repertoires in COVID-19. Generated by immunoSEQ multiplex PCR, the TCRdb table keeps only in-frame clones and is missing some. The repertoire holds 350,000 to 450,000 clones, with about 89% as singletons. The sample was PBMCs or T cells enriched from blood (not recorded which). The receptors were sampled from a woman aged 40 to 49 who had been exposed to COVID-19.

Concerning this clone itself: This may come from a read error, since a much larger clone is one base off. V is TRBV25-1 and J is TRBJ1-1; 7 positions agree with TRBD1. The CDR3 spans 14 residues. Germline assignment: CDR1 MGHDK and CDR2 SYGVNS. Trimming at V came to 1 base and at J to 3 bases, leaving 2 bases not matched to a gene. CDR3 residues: CASSEWGQYTEAFF. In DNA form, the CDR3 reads TGTGCCAGCAGTGAATGGGGACAGTACACTGAAGCTTTCTTT.

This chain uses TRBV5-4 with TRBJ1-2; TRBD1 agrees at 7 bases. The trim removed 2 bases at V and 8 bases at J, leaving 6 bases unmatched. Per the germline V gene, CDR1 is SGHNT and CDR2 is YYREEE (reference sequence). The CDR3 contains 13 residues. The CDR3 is CASSFGQEGGYTF. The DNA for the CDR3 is TGTGCCAGCAGCTTCGGACAGGAGGGGGGCTACACCTTC.

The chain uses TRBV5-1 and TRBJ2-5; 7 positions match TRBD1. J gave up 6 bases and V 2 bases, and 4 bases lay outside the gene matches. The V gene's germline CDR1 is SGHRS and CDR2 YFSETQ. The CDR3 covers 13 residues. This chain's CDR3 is CASSFRGRKTQYF. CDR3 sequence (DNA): TGCGCCAGCAGCTTTAGGGGGCGTAAGACCCAGTACTTC.

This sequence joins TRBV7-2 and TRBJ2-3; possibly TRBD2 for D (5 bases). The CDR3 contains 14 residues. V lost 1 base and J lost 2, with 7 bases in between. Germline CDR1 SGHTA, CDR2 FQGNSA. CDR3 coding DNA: TGTGCCAGCAGCTTAGGGGAGATCACAGATACGCAGTATTTT. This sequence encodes CASSLGEITDTQYF.

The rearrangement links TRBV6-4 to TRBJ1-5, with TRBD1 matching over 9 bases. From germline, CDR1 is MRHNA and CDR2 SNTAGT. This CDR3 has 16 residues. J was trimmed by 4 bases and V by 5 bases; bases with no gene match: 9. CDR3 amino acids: CASSKKQGARNQPQHF. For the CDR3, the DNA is TGTGCCAGCAGTAAAAAACAGGGGGCGCGGAATCAGCCCCAGCATTTT.

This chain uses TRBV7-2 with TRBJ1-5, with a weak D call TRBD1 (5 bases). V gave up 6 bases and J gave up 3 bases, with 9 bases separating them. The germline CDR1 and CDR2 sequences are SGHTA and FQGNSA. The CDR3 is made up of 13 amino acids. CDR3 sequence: CASRLTVNQPQHF. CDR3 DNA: TGTGCCAGCAGACTGACAGTCAATCAGCCCCAGCATTTT.

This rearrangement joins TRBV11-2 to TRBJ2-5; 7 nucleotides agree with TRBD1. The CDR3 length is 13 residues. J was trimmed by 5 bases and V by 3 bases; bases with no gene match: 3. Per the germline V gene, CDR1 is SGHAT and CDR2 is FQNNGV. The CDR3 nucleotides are TGTGCCAGCAGCTTCGACAGGGCTGAGACCCAGTACTTC. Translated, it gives CASSFDRAETQYF.

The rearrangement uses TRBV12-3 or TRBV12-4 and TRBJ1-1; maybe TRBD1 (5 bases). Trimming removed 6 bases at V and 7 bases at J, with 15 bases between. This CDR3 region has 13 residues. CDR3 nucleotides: TGTGCCAGCAGCCCCGACAGTTGGGGTGAAGCTTTCTTT. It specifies CASSPDSWGEAFF.

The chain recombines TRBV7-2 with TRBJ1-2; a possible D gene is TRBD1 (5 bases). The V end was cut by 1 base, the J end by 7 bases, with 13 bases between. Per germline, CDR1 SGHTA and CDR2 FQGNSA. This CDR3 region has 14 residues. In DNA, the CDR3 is TGTGCCAGCAGCTTAGTAGCCAGGGATCCTGGCTACACCTTC. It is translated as CASSLVARDPGYTF.